This entry lists 11 T cell receptor beta chains sequenced from one sample in a study of shared clonotypes between healthy human individuals. Terminally differentiated effector memory CD45RA+ cells were excluded from the naive CD8 cells, which were CD45RO-negative and positively selected for CCR7. The table came from immunoSEQ multiplex PCR; TCRdb's copy has only in-frame clones and leaves some out. The repertoire holds around 2,000,000 clones, with under 95% as singletons. Sequenced material: naive CD8+ T cells from PBMCs. All receptors derive from a man aged 18 to 35 in good health. Some clones in this sample may be carry-over from other donors' samples.

This chain links TRBV6-6 with TRBJ2-7; a weak D match, TRBD1 (6 bases). The CDR3 covers 15 residues. Germline V lookup: CDR1 MNHNY, CDR2 SVGAGI (reference sequence). Trimming stripped 2 bases from V and 6 bases from J, with 17 bases between. This CDR3 is CASSYGTGLISEQYF. CDR3 nucleotide sequence: TGTGCCAGCAGTTACGGAACAGGGCTTATCTCCGAGCAGTACTTC.

The J gene is TRBJ2-7, the V gene TRBV28; 10 bases line up with TRBD1. V dropped 2 bases and J dropped 0; count of bases not matched to a gene: 22. The CDR3 is 22 residues long. Per the germline V gene, CDR1 is MDHEN and CDR2 is SYDVKM. CDR3 protein: CASSLTLLRPGQGRRSSYEQYF. The DNA of the CDR3 is TGTGCCAGCAGTTTAACCCTACTTCGACCGGGACAGGGGCGGAGGAGCTCCTACGAGCAGTACTTC.

The V and J genes are TRBV27 and TRBJ2-2; D may be TRBD2 (7 bases). The CDR3 length is 16 residues. CDR1 is MNHEY, CDR2 SMNVEV, per germline (reference sequence). V was clipped by 3 bases and J by 5 bases, with 16 bases between them. CDR3 region: CASSFAGAGGTGELFF. The DNA for the CDR3 is TGTGCCAGCAGTTTCGCGGGGGCAGGAGGGACCGGGGAGCTGTTTTTT.

The CDR3: CAISEWGSNYGYTF. As DNA, the CDR3 is TGTGCCATCAGTGAGTGGGGATCTAACTATGGCTACACCTTC. The V gene is TRBV10-3, the J gene TRBJ1-2; D unresolved. Trimming shortened V by 1 base and J by 0 bases, and 6 bases separated the two germline ends. The CDR3 sequence is 14 residues long. Germline CDR1 reads ENHRY; CDR2 reads SYGVKD.

V and J are TRBV11-3 and TRBJ2-3, with 9 nucleotides matching TRBD1. The CDR3 has 15 residues. With V trimmed by 5 bases and J by 5 bases, 8 bases remained unmatched. Looked up from germline, CDR1 is SGHNT and CDR2 is YENEEA. The chain's CDR3 is CASSKRTGVGDTQYF. The DNA for the CDR3 is TGTGCCAGCAGCAAACGGACAGGGGTCGGAGATACGCAGTATTTT. Complete variable domain (other parts from reference TRBV11-3 and TRBJ2-3): EAGVVQSPRYKIIEKKQPVAFWCNPISGHNTLYWYLQNLGQGPELLIRYENEEAVDDSQLPKDRFSAERLKGVDSTLKIQPAELGDSAVYLCASSKRTGVGDTQYFGPGTRLTVL.

This chain uses TRBV27 with TRBJ2-1, with 7 nucleotides matching TRBD2. There are 13 residues in the CDR3. Trimming at V came to 1 base and at J to 10 bases, leaving 4 bases not matched to a gene. From germline, CDR1 is MNHEY and CDR2 SMNVEV (reference sequence). The CDR3, as DNA: TGTGCCAGCAGTTTATACCCAGCGGGGGAGCAGTTCTTC. Translation: CASSLYPAGEQFF.

This chain joins TRBV4-1 and TRBJ2-5; D perhaps matches TRBD2 (6 bases). Trimming removed 3 bases at V and 2 bases at J, with 16 bases between. The CDR3 runs 16 residues. Germline lookup yields CDR1 MGHRA and CDR2 YSYEKL. CDR3 nucleotides: TGCGCCAGCAGCCATACCCGGAGGGGTTCACAAGAGACCCAGTACTTC. This codes for CASSHTRRGSQETQYF.

A remark on this clone: Additional DNA sequences in this sample encode the identical CDR3. This chain uses TRBV12-5 with TRBJ2-7, with unresolved D. Germline assignment: CDR1 LGHNT and CDR2 FRNRAP. V lost 3 bases, J lost 6 bases, and 6 bases lay in between. This CDR3 is 11 amino acids long. In DNA form, the CDR3 reads TGTGCTAGTGGTTTTGGCTCCGAGCAGTACTTC. This encodes CASGFGSEQYF.

The chain is built from TRBV5-6 and TRBJ2-3, with D possibly being TRBD2 (5 bases). Germline V gene data show CDR1 as SGHDT and CDR2 as YYEEEE. There are 17 residues in the CDR3. Trimming shortened V by 1 base and J by 1 base, and 16 bases separated the two germline ends. The CDR3 DNA is TGTGCCAGCAGCTTGAGCCCCAGGTTGCGGGGCACAGATACGCAGTATTTT. It specifies CASSLSPRLRGTDTQYF.

Regarding this clone: The same CDR3 arises from other DNA sequences in this sample as well. The J gene is TRBJ2-7, the V gene TRBV27; D unresolved. The V gene lost 2 bases and the J gene lost 3 bases, with 8 bases spanning the gap. This CDR3 spans 13 amino acids. The V gene's germline CDR1 is MNHEY and CDR2 SMNVEV (reference sequence). The CDR3 is CASSLTSLYEQYF. The CDR3 bases are TGTGCCAGCAGTTTAACATCTCTCTACGAGCAGTACTTC.

The chain combines TRBV10-2 with TRBJ2-7; TRBD2 agrees at 13 bases. Germline V gives CDR1 WSHSY, CDR2 SAAADI. V dropped 2 bases and J dropped 1; count of bases not matched to a gene: 5. The CDR3 length is 17 residues. The CDR3 DNA reads TGCGCCAGCAGTGAGGGACTAGCGGGAGCCTTTTCCTACGAGCAGTACTTC. Protein sequence: CASSEGLAGAFSYEQYF.